The clone carrying this TCR beta chain was seen only a few times. The antigen is unknown. This sample was included in a study of naive and memory T cell subsets. General study results and limits: Naive repertoires, especially CD8, held a few larger clonotypes, possibly memory cells re-expressing CD45RA. RNA-based TCR counts may shift with T cell activation and differentiation. Naive and memory subsets had different power law exponents for TCR abundance.

The CDR3 is 15 residues long. V shed 3 bases and J shed 1 base, with 13 bases lying between them. Germline V gene data show CDR1 as SGHRS and CDR2 as YFSETQ. From the second PCR step, alpha and beta chains were amplified apart. The beta constant-region primer was an equimolar mix of two oligonucleotides covering TRBC1 and TRBC2. Four rounds of PCR amplified the ligated cDNA using nested alpha and beta constant-region primers plus SP2. Ligation attached a single-stranded oligonucleotide with a 12-nucleotide UMI and the SP2 primer to the cDNA 3' end. TCRdb re-analysed the UMI-ligation and nested PCR reads in MiXCR, keeping a single row per CDR3 protein. This table has some 110,000 distinct CDR3 sequences, roughly 15% appearing once.

The chain joins TRBV5-1 to TRBJ1-1; unclear D gene. The clonotype was recovered from a human donor in good health. The sample was naive CD8+ T cells from blood. The CDR3, as DNA: TGCGCCAGCAGCTGGATTCCGGACGGGAACACTGAAGCTTTCTTT. Its translation is CASSWIPDGNTEAFF.